The 25 T cell receptor beta chains presented below share a single source sample, sequenced in a study of shared clonotypes between healthy human individuals (dated by TCRdb to 2020 to 2022). Library construction relied on the immunoSEQ multiplex PCR assay. Drawn from immuneACCESS, this table holds only the in-frame rearrangements with V and J called that TCRdb kept. Clones are partly lost; checked studies trace under half to an unresolved V gene and leave the rest unexplained. The table for this sample lists under 2,000,000 clones; roughly 95% of them were counted only once. Roughly 1.2% of the sample comes from the top ten. For the CD8 naive samples, CD45RO-negative cells were positively selected for CCR7, yielding a CD45RA+CCR7+ population from which TemRA cells were excluded. Sample: naive CD8+ T cells sorted from blood. In the paper's terms, the cell subset or site label means: CD45RA+CCR7+. The receptors derive from a young man in good health.

The chain has TRBV5-1 and TRBJ2-7; 8 bases match TRBD1. CDR1 and CDR2 from the germline V gene are SGHRS and YFSETQ. Losses at the gene ends were 4 bases for V and 4 bases for J; bases not matched to a gene: 7. This CDR3 spans 14 amino acids. The DNA of the CDR3 is TGCGCCAGCAGCCTTACCGGGACAGGTTACGAGCAGTACTTC. As protein: CASSLTGTGYEQYF.

To note about this clone: Relative to the germline gene, one junction end is altered; a read error may explain this. The chain has TRBV6-5 and TRBJ2-7, with a weak D call TRBD2 (5 bases). The germline CDR1 and CDR2 sequences are MNHEY and SVGAGI. The CDR3 spans 14 residues. The chain's CDR3 is CTSSGSETSYEQYF. The CDR3 DNA follows: TGTACCAGCAGTGGTAGCGAAACCTCCTACGAGCAGTACTTC.

The chain employs TRBV5-4 and TRBJ2-1; D call uncertain. Germline V gene data show CDR1 as SGHNT and CDR2 as YYREEE (reference sequence). CDR3 length: 14 amino acids. Trimming pared 2 bases from V and 6 bases from J, leaving 12 bases between. In nucleotides, the CDR3 is TGTGCCAGCAGCTTCGACTTGAATCTCAATGAGCAGTTCTTC. It specifies CASSFDLNLNEQFF.

This clone was counted once. The sample contains more than one DNA sequence encoding this CDR3. This chain joins TRBV13 and TRBJ2-2, with unresolved D. This CDR3 spans 11 amino acids. Per germline, CDR1 PRHDT and CDR2 FYEKMQ (reference sequence). V lost 8 bases and J lost 4, with 5 bases in between. The CDR3: CASSLTGELFF. In DNA, the CDR3 is TGTGCCAGCTCTCTCACCGGGGAGCTGTTTTTT.

The rearrangement links TRBV5-1 to TRBJ1-2; TRBD1 is a possible D gene (5 bases). V dropped 4 bases and J dropped 1 base, with 17 bases sitting between them. The CDR3 loop spans 16 amino acids. Germline CDR1 SGHRS, CDR2 YFSETQ. The CDR3 here is CASSREGGAVNYGYTF. Written as DNA, the CDR3 is TGCGCCAGCAGCCGAGAGGGCGGGGCGGTTAACTATGGCTACACCTTC. The variable domain in full, completed from reference TRBV5-1 and TRBJ1-2, reads KAGVTQTPRYLIKTRGQQVTLSCSPISGHRSVSWYQQTPGQGLQFLFEYFSETQRNKGNFPGRFSGRQFSNSRSEMNVSTLELGDSALYLCASSREGGAVNYGYTFGSGTRLTVV.

The chain carries TRBV5-1 and TRBJ1-2, with 7 bases aligning to TRBD1. Germline assignment: CDR1 SGHRS and CDR2 YFSETQ. This CDR3 contains 12 residues. V gave up 4 bases and J gave up 6 bases; unmatched junction bases: 3. CDR3 in amino acids: CASSTGTDGYTF. The DNA of the CDR3 is TGCGCCAGCAGCACCGGGACAGATGGCTACACCTTC.

This clone was seen just once. The gene calls are TRBV7-2 and TRBJ2-1; unclear D gene. The CDR3 contains 15 residues. The germline V gene encodes CDR1 SGHTA and CDR2 FQGNSA. V lost 1 base to trimming and J lost 6 bases, with 13 bases between them. CDR3: CASSLDGASTNEQFF. The CDR3 DNA reads as TGTGCCAGCAGCTTAGACGGTGCATCCACCAATGAGCAGTTCTTC.

The chain is built from TRBV7-9 and TRBJ2-1; a possible D gene is TRBD2 (5 bases). V dropped 1 base and J dropped 7 bases, with 17 bases sitting between them. The germline CDR1 and CDR2 sequences are SEHNR and FQNEAQ (reference sequence). This CDR3 is built from 16 residues. This CDR3 reads CASSLDVGRPGNEQFF. In DNA, the CDR3 is TGTGCCAGCAGCTTAGATGTGGGTCGTCCGGGGAATGAGCAGTTCTTC. The full variable domain, in which reference TRBV7-9 and TRBJ2-1 provide the parts outside the CDR3, is DTGVSQNPRHKITKRGQNVTFRCDPISEHNRLYWYRQTLGQGPEFLTYFQNEAQLEKSRLLSDRFSAERPKGSFSTLEIQRTEQGDSAMYLCASSLDVGRPGNEQFFGPGTRLTVL.

The chain couples TRBV7-9 to TRBJ2-7; 7 nucleotides match TRBD1. Germline V gives CDR1 SEHNR, CDR2 FQNEAQ (reference sequence). The length of the CDR3 is 13 residues. The V gene end was trimmed by 9 bases and the J gene end by 3 bases; junction bases not matched to a gene: 8. The CDR3: CASTTGTVYEQYF. The CDR3 region has the DNA TGTGCCAGTACAACCGGGACAGTCTACGAGCAGTACTTC.

This clone appeared a single time. The chain employs TRBV5-1 and TRBJ1-4, with 9 bases aligning to TRBD1. CDR1 is SGHRS, CDR2 YFSETQ, per germline. CDR3 length equals 17 residues. With V trimmed by 7 bases and J by 0 bases, 10 bases remained unmatched. CDR3 region: CASGPGQGPATNEKLFF. In DNA, the CDR3 is TGCGCCAGCGGACCGGGACAGGGCCCTGCAACTAATGAAAAACTGTTTTTT. Complete variable domain (other parts from reference TRBV5-1 and TRBJ1-4): KAGVTQTPRYLIKTRGQQVTLSCSPISGHRSVSWYQQTPGQGLQFLFEYFSETQRNKGNFPGRFSGRQFSNSRSEMNVSTLELGDSALYLCASGPGQGPATNEKLFFGSGTQLSVL.

The chain recombines TRBV10-3 with TRBJ1-5; TRBD1 aligns across 7 bases. This CDR3 is 14 amino acids long. The ends lost 8 bases at V and 5 bases at J; junction bases unmatched: 9. CDR1 and CDR2 from the germline V gene are ENHRY and SYGVKD. The CDR3 nucleotides are TGTGCCATCTCCGGGACAGAGGGGGATCAGCCCCAGCATTTT. Its protein is CAISGTEGDQPQHF.

About this clone itself: The same CDR3 also results from other DNA sequences found in this sample. The CDR3 sequence is CASSQGTGVNEKLFF. The CDR3 coding sequence is TGCGCCAGCAGCCAAGGGACAGGGGTCAATGAAAAACTGTTTTTT. This chain uses TRBV4-3 with TRBJ1-4, with TRBD1 matching 9 bases. The CDR3 contains 15 residues. Trimming took 1 base from V and 5 from J; bases not matched to a gene: 2. The germline V gene has CDR1 LGHNA and CDR2 YSLEER.

The chain links TRBV7-8 to TRBJ1-5; D not resolved. V lost 3 bases and J lost 4, with 13 bases in between. The CDR3 sequence is 15 residues long. CDR1 is SGHVS and CDR2 is FQNEAQ in the germline V gene. The CDR3 DNA follows: TGTGCCAGCAGCTTGGAGGCGGACCTGAATCAGCCCCAGCATTTT. Protein product: CASSLEADLNQPQHF.

The V call is TRBV27, the J call TRBJ2-7; either TRBD1 or TRBD2 may supply D (6 bases each). V lost 6 bases, J lost 4 bases, and 13 bases lay in between. CDR3 size: 13 residues. Germline assignment: CDR1 MNHEY and CDR2 SMNVEV (reference sequence). The CDR3: CASRPLGGYEQYF. CDR3 DNA sequence: TGTGCCAGCAGACCCCTAGGGGGGTACGAGCAGTACTTC.

The chain is built from TRBV4-1 and TRBJ1-1, with D perhaps TRBD1 (6 bases). The V end lost 2 bases, the J end lost 10 bases, and 17 bases lay between the germline ends. The length of the CDR3 is 14 residues. CDR1 and CDR2 from the germline V gene are MGHRA and YSYEKL. Written as DNA, the CDR3 is TGCGCCAGCAGCCAAAAGGGGGAGGACAGTGGAGCTTTCTTT. The encoded protein is CASSQKGEDSGAFF.

The CDR3 loop is CSVDGFSAKSSYNEQFF. In nucleotides, the CDR3 is TGCAGCGTTGACGGGTTTAGCGCAAAAAGCTCCTACAATGAGCAGTTCTTC. The chain carries TRBV29-1 and TRBJ2-1; D might be TRBD2 (5 bases). The V gene's germline CDR1 is SQVTM and CDR2 ANQGSEA. Deletions cut 3 bases from V and 0 bases from J, with 18 bases between. This CDR3 has 17 amino acids.

Of note for this clone: At one of its ends the junction is not consistent with the germline gene, which may arise from a read error. In the same sample, other DNA sequences code for this CDR3. The chain uses TRBV19 and TRBJ2-7; D might be TRBD1 (7 bases). Germline-derived CDR1 and CDR2 are LNHDA and SQIVND (reference sequence). The CDR3 is made up of 14 amino acids. In DNA form, the CDR3 reads TGTGCTAGTAGGAGGGACAGAGACTCCTACGAGCAGTACTTC. It is translated as CASRRDRDSYEQYF.

This clone was detected only once. The chain recombines TRBV25-1 with TRBJ1-4; D may be TRBD1 (6 bases). Germline V lookup: CDR1 MGHDK, CDR2 SYGVNS. The CDR3 spans 15 residues. V was clipped by 4 bases and J by 8 bases, with 17 bases between them. The CDR3 nucleotides are TGTGCCAGCAGTGGATGGGGGGGCATACACGAAAAACTGTTTTTT. Amino acid sequence: CASSGWGGIHEKLFF.

The J gene is TRBJ2-7, the V gene TRBV7-9; the D is unclear. Trimming removed 1 base at V and 2 bases at J, with 12 bases between. The germline CDR1 and CDR2 sequences are SEHNR and FQNEAQ (reference sequence). This CDR3 is 15 amino acids long. CDR3 nucleotide sequence: TGTGCCAGCAGCTTAGACCTCGACTCCACCTACGAGCAGTACTTC. It specifies CASSLDLDSTYEQYF.

The rearrangement links TRBV27 to TRBJ2-3; unclear D gene. Germline CDR1 is MNHEY and CDR2 is SMNVEV (reference sequence). Trimming shortened V by 2 bases and J by 2 bases, and 11 bases separated the two germline ends. The CDR3 runs to 15 residues. The CDR3 region has the DNA TGTGCCAGCAGTTTAACACCTCTACTCACAGATACGCAGTATTTT. This gives the protein CASSLTPLLTDTQYF.

The chain has TRBV27 and TRBJ1-2; D unresolved. CDR3 size: 13 residues. Germline V gene sequence: CDR1 MNHEY, CDR2 SMNVEV (reference sequence). Trimming took off 3 bases at V and 0 bases at J, with 5 bases between the two ends. CDR3 residues: CASSFTSNYGYTF. DNA for the CDR3: TGTGCCAGCAGTTTCACGTCTAACTATGGCTACACCTTC.

This chain links TRBV30 with TRBJ1-2; TRBD1 aligns across 12 bases. The germline CDR1 and CDR2 sequences are GTSNPN and SVGIG (reference sequence). The J segment lost 7 bases and the V segment lost 8 bases, leaving 11 bases of the junction unmatched. The CDR3 spans 14 residues. CDR3 protein: CALEPGQGALGYTF. For the CDR3, the DNA is TGTGCCCTGGAGCCGGGACAGGGGGCCCTTGGCTACACCTTC.

With respect to this clone: The same CDR3 arises from other DNA sequences in this sample as well. V gene TRBV2 combines with J gene TRBJ2-7; D remains ambiguous. The CDR3 totals 10 residues. V lost 6 bases and J lost 4, with 4 bases in between. Per germline, CDR1 SNHLY and CDR2 FYNNEI. This CDR3 is CASREYEQYF. In nucleotides, the CDR3 is TGTGCCAGCAGGGAGTACGAGCAGTACTTC.

V and J are TRBV14 and TRBJ2-1, with D perhaps TRBD1 (5 bases). Trimming left V 8 bases short and J 4 bases short, with 12 bases between. From germline, CDR1 is SGHDN and CDR2 FVKESK. This CDR3 is built from 13 residues. This CDR3 is CASAPDIYNEQFF. The CDR3 region has the DNA TGTGCCAGCGCCCCGGACATATACAATGAGCAGTTCTTC.

As concerns this clone: The same CDR3 is also encoded by other DNA sequences in this sample. The chain couples TRBV27 to TRBJ2-5; D might be TRBD1 (5 bases). The CDR3 length is 14 residues. The V end lost 1 base, the J end lost 5 bases, and 11 bases lay between the germline ends. Looked up from germline, CDR1 is MNHEY and CDR2 is SMNVEV (reference sequence). The CDR3 DNA follows: TGTGCCAGCAGTTTATTAGCAGGGCGGGAGACCCAGTACTTC. Protein product: CASSLLAGRETQYF.